These 15 T cell receptor beta chains came from one sample sequenced in a study of shared clonotypes between healthy human individuals. Using immunoSEQ multiplex PCR, the repertoire was profiled, and TCRdb retains in-frame clones only, with some absent. The sample records about 2.1 million clones, 80% to 95% being singletons. Only CD45RO-negative cells positively selected for CCR7 counted as naive CD8 cells, so terminally differentiated effector memory CD45RA+ cells were excluded. Sequenced: naive CD8+ T cells from PBMCs. The receptors here all came from a man younger than 30 in good health. Some clones in this sample may be carry-over from other donors' samples.

Regarding this clone: Other DNA sequences from this sample encode an identical CDR3 as well. The CDR3 protein is CASSLSPRTEAFF. CDR3 DNA sequence: TGTGCCAGCAGTTTATCCCCGAGGACTGAAGCTTTCTTT. V is TRBV28 and J is TRBJ1-1, with no clear D. CDR3 length: 13 amino acids. CDR1 MDHEN and CDR2 SYDVKM come from the germline V gene. The V end was cut by 1 base, the J end by 5 bases, with 8 bases between.

The chain recombines TRBV19 with TRBJ2-1; D is perhaps TRBD2 (6 bases). Germline V gene sequence: CDR1 LNHDA, CDR2 SQIVND (reference sequence). The CDR3 covers 18 residues. Between the trimmed V and J ends, which lost 0 bases and 2 bases, there was a span of 17 bases. CDR3 protein: CASSIDLASLSPYNEQFF. The CDR3 DNA follows: TGTGCCAGTAGTATAGATCTAGCGTCGCTAAGCCCCTACAATGAGCAGTTCTTC.

The rearrangement links TRBV2 to TRBJ1-2, with 10 bases that match TRBD1. The CDR3 loop spans 12 amino acids. In germline, CDR1 is SNHLY, CDR2 FYNNEI. V shed 10 bases and J 11 bases; nucleotides not matched to a gene: 10. This CDR3 reads CATPRGTGDYTF. The DNA for the CDR3 is TGTGCCACCCCAAGGGGGACAGGGGATTACACCTTC. Variable domain in full (rest from reference TRBV2 and TRBJ1-2): EPEVTQTPSHQVTQMGQEVILRCVPISNHLYFYWYRQILGQKVEFLVSFYNNEISEKSEIFDDQFSVERPDGSNFTLKIRSTKLEDSAMYFCATPRGTGDYTFGSGTRLTVV.

The chain combines TRBV7-9 with TRBJ2-7; TRBD2 is a possible D gene (7 bases). Germline V gene data show CDR1 as SEHNR and CDR2 as FQNEAQ (reference sequence). This CDR3 has 15 amino acids. V dropped 2 bases and J dropped 0 bases, with 11 bases sitting between them. CDR3: CASSLRGGPSYEQYF. The DNA for the CDR3 is TGTGCCAGCAGCTTAAGGGGGGGGCCCTCCTACGAGCAGTACTTC.

This clone was seen a single time. V and J are TRBV7-8 and TRBJ2-1; 9 nucleotides match TRBD1. The V segment lost 1 base and the J segment 4 bases; nucleotides outside the gene matches: 11. The CDR3 consists of 18 residues. Germline CDR1 and CDR2: SGHVS and FQNEAQ. CDR3 residues: CASSLGQPGTGRYNEQFF. The CDR3 nucleotides are TGTGCCAGCAGCTTAGGACAGCCCGGGACAGGGAGGTACAATGAGCAGTTCTTC.

The chain couples TRBV13 to TRBJ2-2, with 7 positions matching TRBD2. V was pared by 5 bases and J by 4 bases, with 10 bases of the junction left unmatched. The CDR3 length is 16 residues. Germline CDR1 is PRHDT and CDR2 is FYEKMQ (reference sequence). The CDR3, as DNA: TGTGCCAGCAGCACTAGACTAGCCGCTGGCACCGGGGAGCTGTTTTTT. Encoded protein: CASSTRLAAGTGELFF.

This clone was detected only a few times. This sequence joins TRBV11-2 and TRBJ1-2; D possibly corresponds to TRBD1 (6 bases). V was pared by 5 bases and J by 0 bases, with 19 bases between. The germline gives CDR1 SGHAT, CDR2 FQNNGV. CDR3 length: 17 amino acids. CDR3 in DNA: TGTGCCAGCAGCCAACAGGGAGGCGCCCCGGCTAACTATGGCTACACCTTC. Amino acids: CASSQQGGAPANYGYTF.

Comment on this clone: Distinct nucleotide sequences in the sample also encode this CDR3. The chain joins TRBV27 to TRBJ2-7; 12 bases line up with TRBD2. Germline V gives CDR1 MNHEY, CDR2 SMNVEV (reference sequence). This CDR3 is 14 amino acids long. Germline trimming cut 6 bases from V and 4 bases from J; bases unmatched to any gene: 4. The CDR3 DNA sequence: TGTGCCAGCAGCCCCGGGACTAGCGGGTACGAGCAGTACTTC. Its translation: CASSPGTSGYEQYF.

V is TRBV7-9 and J is TRBJ2-5; 7 bases match TRBD2. The germline gives CDR1 SEHNR, CDR2 FQNEAQ (reference sequence). J lost 5 bases, V lost 5 bases, and 14 bases had no gene match. CDR3 size: 16 residues. CDR3 coding DNA: TGTGCCAGCAGCCTTGGGAGGGCAGGGAGGATGGAGACCCAGTACTTC. Residues: CASSLGRAGRMETQYF.

This clone was detected only once. The rearrangement joins TRBV19 to TRBJ1-2; perhaps TRBD1 as D (5 bases). Per germline, CDR1 LNHDA and CDR2 SQIVND (reference sequence). Trimming pared 7 bases from V and 4 bases from J, leaving 16 bases between. The CDR3 consists of 14 residues. The CDR3: CASKRTRSIYGYTF. The CDR3 DNA reads as TGTGCCAGTAAAAGGACACGTTCGATCTATGGCTACACCTTC.

The V gene is TRBV5-1, the J gene TRBJ1-1, with 7 bases aligning to TRBD1. The CDR3 is 11 amino acids. V shed 4 bases, J shed 11 bases, and the junction held 5 bases outside the gene matches. The germline V gene has CDR1 SGHRS and CDR2 YFSETQ. The DNA for the CDR3 is TGCGCCAGCAGCGATCTCAGGGGGGCTTTCTTT. This codes for CASSDLRGAFF.

The J gene is TRBJ2-7, the V gene TRBV27; 8 bases map to TRBD1. V was pared by 5 bases and J by 3 bases, with 12 bases of the junction left unmatched. The CDR3 spans 16 residues. Germline loops: CDR1 MNHEY, CDR2 SMNVEV (reference sequence). The CDR3 bases are TGTGCCAGCAGTCCCTCCGCGGGACAGGCAGTCTACGAGCAGTACTTC. Amino acid sequence: CASSPSAGQAVYEQYF.

The chain employs TRBV15 and TRBJ1-4; tentative D call: TRBD1 (6 bases). V was trimmed by 0 bases and J by 7 bases, leaving 12 bases between them. This CDR3 spans 15 amino acids. The germline gives CDR1 LNHNV, CDR2 YYDKDF (reference sequence). The CDR3 loop reads CATSREGGLGEKLFF. CDR3 sequence (DNA): TGTGCCACCAGCAGAGAGGGGGGGCTCGGTGAAAAACTGTTTTTT. The full variable domain, completed using reference TRBV15 and TRBJ1-4, is DAMVIQNPRYQVTQFGKPVTLSCSQTLNHNVMYWYQQKSSQAPKLLFHYYDKDFNNEADTPDNFQSRRPNTSFCFLDIRSPGLGDTAMYLCATSREGGLGEKLFFGSGTQLSVL.

Comment on this clone: Other DNA sequences of this sample code for an identical CDR3. The chain combines TRBV6-5 with TRBJ2-5; D is uncertain. This CDR3 spans 14 amino acids. Germline CDR1 is MNHEY and CDR2 is SVGAGI. With 0 bases removed from V and 3 bases from J, the gap between germline ends came to 8 bases. CDR3 loop: CASSYSGTEETQYF. The CDR3 bases are TGTGCCAGCAGTTACTCTGGAACAGAAGAGACCCAGTACTTC.

Remarks on this clone: The sample has other DNA sequences that encode this CDR3 too. The chain combines TRBV28 with TRBJ2-7; D may match TRBD1 or TRBD2 (5 bases each). V dropped 3 bases and J dropped 2 bases, with 8 bases sitting between them. The CDR3 extends over 13 amino acids. The germline V gene has CDR1 MDHEN and CDR2 SYDVKM. CDR3 loop: CASSFGGTYEQYF. The CDR3 DNA reads TGTGCCAGCAGTTTTGGGGGTACCTACGAGCAGTACTTC.